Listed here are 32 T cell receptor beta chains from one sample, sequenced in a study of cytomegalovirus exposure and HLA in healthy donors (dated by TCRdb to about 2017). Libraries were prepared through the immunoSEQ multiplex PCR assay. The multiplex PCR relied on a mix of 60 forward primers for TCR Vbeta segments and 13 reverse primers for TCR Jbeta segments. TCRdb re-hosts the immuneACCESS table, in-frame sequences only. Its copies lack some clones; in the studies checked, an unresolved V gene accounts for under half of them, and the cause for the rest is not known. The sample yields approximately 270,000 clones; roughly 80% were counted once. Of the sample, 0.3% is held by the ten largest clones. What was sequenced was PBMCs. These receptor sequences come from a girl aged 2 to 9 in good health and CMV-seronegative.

The CDR3 loop reads CATITLPIQGMNTEAFF. CDR3 bases: TGTGCCACCATAACTCTTCCCATACAGGGGATGAACACTGAAGCTTTCTTT. The chain joins TRBV7-9 to TRBJ1-1; TRBD1 agrees at 7 bases. The V gene end was trimmed by 10 bases and the J gene end by 0 bases; junction bases not matched to a gene: 17. The CDR3 sequence is 17 residues long. CDR1 is SEHNR and CDR2 is FQNEAQ in the germline V gene (reference sequence).

The CDR3 is CASSHHRAYEQYF. CDR3 nucleotides: TGTGCCAGCAGTCACCACAGGGCCTACGAGCAGTACTTC. The chain couples TRBV27 to TRBJ2-7; D is perhaps TRBD1 (6 bases). CDR3 length: 13 residues. Germline loops: CDR1 MNHEY, CDR2 SMNVEV (reference sequence). V was trimmed by 5 bases and J by 2 bases, leaving 10 bases between them.

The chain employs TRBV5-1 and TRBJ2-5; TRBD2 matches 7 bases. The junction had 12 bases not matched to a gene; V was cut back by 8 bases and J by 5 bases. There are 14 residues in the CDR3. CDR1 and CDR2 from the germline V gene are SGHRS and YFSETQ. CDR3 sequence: CASNDGGMGETQYF. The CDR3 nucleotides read TGCGCCAGTAACGACGGGGGGATGGGGGAGACCCAGTACTTC.

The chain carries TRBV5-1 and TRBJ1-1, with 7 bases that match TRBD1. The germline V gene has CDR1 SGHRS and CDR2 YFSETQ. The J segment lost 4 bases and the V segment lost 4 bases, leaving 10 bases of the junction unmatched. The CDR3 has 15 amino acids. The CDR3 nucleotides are TGCGCCAGCAGCACCTCCGGGACAGAGGTCACTGAAGCTTTCTTT. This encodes CASSTSGTEVTEAFF.

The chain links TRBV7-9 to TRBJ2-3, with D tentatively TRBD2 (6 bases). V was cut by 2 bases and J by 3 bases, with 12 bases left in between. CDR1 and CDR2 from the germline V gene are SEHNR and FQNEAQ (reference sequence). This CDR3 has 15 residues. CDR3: CASSLSEGRTDTQYF. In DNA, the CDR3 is TGTGCCAGCAGCTTATCGGAGGGCCGGACAGATACGCAGTATTTT.

CDR3 sequence reads: CASSRGIGETQYF. CDR3 nucleotides: TGTGCCAGCAGTCGGGGAATCGGAGAGACCCAGTACTTC. V gene TRBV27 combines with J gene TRBJ2-5, with TRBD2 as a possible D gene (5 bases). Germline lookup yields CDR1 MNHEY and CDR2 SMNVEV (reference sequence). The germline V and J ends were trimmed by 5 bases and 4 bases, with 11 bases remaining between them. This CDR3 spans 13 amino acids.

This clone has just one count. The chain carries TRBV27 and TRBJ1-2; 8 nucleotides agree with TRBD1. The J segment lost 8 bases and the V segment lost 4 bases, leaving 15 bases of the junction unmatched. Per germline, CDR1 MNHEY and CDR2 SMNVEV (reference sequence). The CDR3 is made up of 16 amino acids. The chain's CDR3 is CASSSGQGRTFGGYTF. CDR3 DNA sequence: TGTGCCAGCAGTTCCGGACAGGGAAGAACGTTCGGGGGCTACACCTTC.

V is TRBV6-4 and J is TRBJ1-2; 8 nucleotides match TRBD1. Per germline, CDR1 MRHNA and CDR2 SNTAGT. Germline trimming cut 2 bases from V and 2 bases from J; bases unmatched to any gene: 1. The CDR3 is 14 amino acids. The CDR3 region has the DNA TGTGCCAGCAGTGACGGACAGGGAAACTATGGCTACACCTTC. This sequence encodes CASSDGQGNYGYTF.

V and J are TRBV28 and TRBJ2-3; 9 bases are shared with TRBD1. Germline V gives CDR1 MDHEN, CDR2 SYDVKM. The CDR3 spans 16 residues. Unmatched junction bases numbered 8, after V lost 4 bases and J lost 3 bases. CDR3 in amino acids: CASSSRRDRVTDTQYF. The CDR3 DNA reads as TGTGCCAGCAGTTCCAGAAGGGACAGGGTTACAGATACGCAGTATTTT. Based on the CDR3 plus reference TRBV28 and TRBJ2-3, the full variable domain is DVKVTQSSRYLVKRTGEKVFLECVQDMDHENMFWYRQDPGLGLRLIYFSYDVKMKEKGDIPEGYSVSREKKERFSLILESASTNQTSMYLCASSSRRDRVTDTQYFGPGTRLTVL.

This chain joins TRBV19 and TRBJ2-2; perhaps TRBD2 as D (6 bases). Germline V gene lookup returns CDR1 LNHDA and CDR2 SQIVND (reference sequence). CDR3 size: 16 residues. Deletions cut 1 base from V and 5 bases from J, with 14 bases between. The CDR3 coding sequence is TGTGCCAGTAGTATAGGTCGGGGGAGCGGAACCGGGGAGCTGTTTTTT. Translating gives CASSIGRGSGTGELFF.

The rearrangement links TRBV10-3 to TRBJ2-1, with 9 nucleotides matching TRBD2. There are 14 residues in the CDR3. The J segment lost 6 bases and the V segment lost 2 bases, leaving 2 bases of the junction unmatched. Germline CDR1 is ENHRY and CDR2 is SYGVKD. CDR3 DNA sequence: TGTGCCATCAGTGAGGCGGGGGGGATCAATGAGCAGTTCTTC. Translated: CAISEAGGINEQFF.

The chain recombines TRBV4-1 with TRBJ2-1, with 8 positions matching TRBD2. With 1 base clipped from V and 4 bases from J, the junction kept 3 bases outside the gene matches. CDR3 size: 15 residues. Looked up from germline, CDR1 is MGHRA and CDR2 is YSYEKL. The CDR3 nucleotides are TGCGCCAGCAGCCAAGCGGGAGGGGGGTACAATGAGCAGTTCTTC. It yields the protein CASSQAGGGYNEQFF.

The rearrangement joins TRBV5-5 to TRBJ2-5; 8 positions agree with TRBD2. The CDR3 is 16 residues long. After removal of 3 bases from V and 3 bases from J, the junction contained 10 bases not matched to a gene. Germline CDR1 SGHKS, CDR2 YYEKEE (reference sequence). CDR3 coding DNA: TGTGCCAGCAGCTATATCGGGACTAGAATAGAAGAGACCCAGTACTTC. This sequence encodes CASSYIGTRIEETQYF.

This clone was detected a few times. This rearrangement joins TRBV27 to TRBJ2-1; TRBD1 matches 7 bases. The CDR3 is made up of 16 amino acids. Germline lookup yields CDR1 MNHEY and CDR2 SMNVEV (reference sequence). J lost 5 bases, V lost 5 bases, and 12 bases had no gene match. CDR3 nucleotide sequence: TGTGCCAGCAGTGCGAGGGACAGTGGGTTAAACAATGAGCAGTTCTTC. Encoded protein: CASSARDSGLNNEQFF.

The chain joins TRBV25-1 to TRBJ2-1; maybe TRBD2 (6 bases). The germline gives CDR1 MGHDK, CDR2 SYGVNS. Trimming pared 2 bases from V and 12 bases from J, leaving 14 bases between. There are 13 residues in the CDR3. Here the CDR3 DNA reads TGTGCCAGCAGTGAACCCAGCCGGGAGTCGCAGTTCTTC. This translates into CASSEPSRESQFF.

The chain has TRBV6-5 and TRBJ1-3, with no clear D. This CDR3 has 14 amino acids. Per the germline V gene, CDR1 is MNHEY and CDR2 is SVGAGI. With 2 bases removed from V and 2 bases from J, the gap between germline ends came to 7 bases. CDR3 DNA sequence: TGTGCCAGCAGTTACGGCGGGGCTGGAAACACCATATATTTT. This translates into CASSYGGAGNTIYF.

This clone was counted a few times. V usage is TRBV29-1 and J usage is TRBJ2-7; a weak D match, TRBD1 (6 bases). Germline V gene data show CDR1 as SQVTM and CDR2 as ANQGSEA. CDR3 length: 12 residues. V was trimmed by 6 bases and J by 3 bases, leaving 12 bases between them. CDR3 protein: CSVELQGYEQYF. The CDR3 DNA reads TGCAGCGTGGAATTACAGGGCTACGAGCAGTACTTC.

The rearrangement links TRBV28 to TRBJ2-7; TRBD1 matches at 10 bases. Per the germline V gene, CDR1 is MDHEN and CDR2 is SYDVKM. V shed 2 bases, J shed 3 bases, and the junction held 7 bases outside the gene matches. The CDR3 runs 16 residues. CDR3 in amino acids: CASSLPDRGINYEQYF. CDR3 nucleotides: TGTGCCAGCAGTTTACCGGACAGGGGGATCAACTACGAGCAGTACTTC.

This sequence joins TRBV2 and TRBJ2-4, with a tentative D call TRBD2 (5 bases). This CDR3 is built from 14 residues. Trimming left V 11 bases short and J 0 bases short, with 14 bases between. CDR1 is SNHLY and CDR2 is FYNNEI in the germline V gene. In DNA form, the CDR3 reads TGTGCCGGGCAGCGGAGCCTAGCCAAAAACATTCAGTACTTC. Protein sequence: CAGQRSLAKNIQYF.

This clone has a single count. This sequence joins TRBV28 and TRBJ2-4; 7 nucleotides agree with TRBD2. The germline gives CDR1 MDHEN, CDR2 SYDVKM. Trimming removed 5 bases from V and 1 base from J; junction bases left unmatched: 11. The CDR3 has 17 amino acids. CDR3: CASSRRGEVFAKNIQYF. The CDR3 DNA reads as TGTGCCAGCAGTCGACGGGGGGAGGTCTTTGCCAAAAACATTCAGTACTTC. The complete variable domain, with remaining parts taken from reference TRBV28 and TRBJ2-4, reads DVKVTQSSRYLVKRTGEKVFLECVQDMDHENMFWYRQDPGLGLRLIYFSYDVKMKEKGDIPEGYSVSREKKERFSLILESASTNQTSMYLCASSRRGEVFAKNIQYFGAGTRLSVL.

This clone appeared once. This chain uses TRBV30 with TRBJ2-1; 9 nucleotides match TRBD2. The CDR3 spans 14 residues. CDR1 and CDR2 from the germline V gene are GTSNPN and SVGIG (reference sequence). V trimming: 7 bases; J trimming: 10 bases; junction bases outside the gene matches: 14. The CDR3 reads CAYTTGQLAGEQFF. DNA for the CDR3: TGTGCCTATACGACGGGACAGCTAGCGGGAGAGCAGTTCTTC.

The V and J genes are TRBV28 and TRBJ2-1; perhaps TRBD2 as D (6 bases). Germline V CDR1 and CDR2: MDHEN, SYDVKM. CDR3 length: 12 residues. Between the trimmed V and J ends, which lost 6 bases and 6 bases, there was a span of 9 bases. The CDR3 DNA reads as TGTGCCAGCAGCGGGACTGTCAATGAGCAGTTCTTC. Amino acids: CASSGTVNEQFF.

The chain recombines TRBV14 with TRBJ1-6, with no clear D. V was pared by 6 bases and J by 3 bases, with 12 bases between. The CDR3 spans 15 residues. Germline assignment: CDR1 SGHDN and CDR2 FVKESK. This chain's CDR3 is CASSPRSSYNSPLHF. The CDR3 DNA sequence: TGTGCCAGCAGTCCTCGATCTAGCTATAATTCACCCCTCCACTTT.

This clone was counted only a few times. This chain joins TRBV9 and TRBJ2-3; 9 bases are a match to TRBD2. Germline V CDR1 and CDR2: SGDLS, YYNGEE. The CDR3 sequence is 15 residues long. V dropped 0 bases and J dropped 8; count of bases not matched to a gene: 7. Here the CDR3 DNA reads TGTGCCAGCAGCGTAGGCGGGGGGGCCTTAGGTACGCAGTATTTT. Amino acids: CASSVGGGALGTQYF.

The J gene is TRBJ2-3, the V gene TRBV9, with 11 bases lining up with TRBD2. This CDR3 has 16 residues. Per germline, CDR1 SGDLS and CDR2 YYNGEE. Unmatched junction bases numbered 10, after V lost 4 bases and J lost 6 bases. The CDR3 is CASSLRPLAGDDTQYF. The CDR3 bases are TGTGCCAGCAGCCTCAGACCACTAGCGGGAGACGATACGCAGTATTTT.

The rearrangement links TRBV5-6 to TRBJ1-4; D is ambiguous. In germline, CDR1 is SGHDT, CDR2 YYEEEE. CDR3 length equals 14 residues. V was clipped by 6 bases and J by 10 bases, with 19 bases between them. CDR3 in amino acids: CASTLWSGIGKLFF. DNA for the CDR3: TGTGCCAGCACCCTTTGGTCGGGGATCGGAAAACTGTTTTTT.

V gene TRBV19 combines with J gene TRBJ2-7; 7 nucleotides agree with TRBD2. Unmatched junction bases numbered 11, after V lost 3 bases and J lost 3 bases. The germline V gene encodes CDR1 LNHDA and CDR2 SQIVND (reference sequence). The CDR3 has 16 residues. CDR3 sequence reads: CASSISGGGASYEQYF. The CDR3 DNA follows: TGTGCCAGTAGTATTTCGGGAGGAGGGGCTAGCTACGAGCAGTACTTC.

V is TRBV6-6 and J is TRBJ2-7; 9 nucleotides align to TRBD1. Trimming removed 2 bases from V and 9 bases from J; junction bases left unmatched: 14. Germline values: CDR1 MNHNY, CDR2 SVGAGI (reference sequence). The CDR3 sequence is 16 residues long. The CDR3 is CASSYGRDRDLCGQYF. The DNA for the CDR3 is TGTGCCAGCAGTTACGGTCGGGACAGGGACCTTTGTGGGCAGTACTTC.

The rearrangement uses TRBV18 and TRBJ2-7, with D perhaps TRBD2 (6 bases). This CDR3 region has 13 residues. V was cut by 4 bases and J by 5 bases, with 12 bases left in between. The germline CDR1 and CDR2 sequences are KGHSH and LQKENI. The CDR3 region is CASSLPTGDEQYF. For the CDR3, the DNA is TGTGCCAGCTCACTCCCGACGGGGGACGAGCAGTACTTC.

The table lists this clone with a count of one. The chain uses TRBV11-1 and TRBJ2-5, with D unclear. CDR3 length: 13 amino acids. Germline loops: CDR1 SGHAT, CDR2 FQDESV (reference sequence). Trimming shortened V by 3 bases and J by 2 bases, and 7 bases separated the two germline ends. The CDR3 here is CASSFWQQETQYF. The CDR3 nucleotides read TGTGCCAGCAGCTTCTGGCAACAAGAGACCCAGTACTTC.

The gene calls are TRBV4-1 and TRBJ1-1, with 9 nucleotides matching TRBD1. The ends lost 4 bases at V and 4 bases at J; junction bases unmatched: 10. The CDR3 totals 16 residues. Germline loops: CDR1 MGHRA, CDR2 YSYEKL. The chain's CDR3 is CASSPTGTGRGTEAFF. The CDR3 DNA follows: TGCGCCAGCAGCCCGACGGGGACAGGGAGGGGCACTGAAGCTTTCTTT.

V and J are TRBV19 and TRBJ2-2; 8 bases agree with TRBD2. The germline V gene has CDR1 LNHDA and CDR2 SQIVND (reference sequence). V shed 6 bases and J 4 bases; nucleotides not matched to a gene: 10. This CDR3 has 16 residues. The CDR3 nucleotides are TGTGCCAGTAGGCTGGGACTAGAAAAGCCCACCGGGGAGCTGTTTTTT. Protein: CASRLGLEKPTGELFF.